What follows is one T cell receptor (beta chain) and its context. This clonotype showed up just a few times. What this receptor recognizes is not known. No much larger clonotype is one base removed from it; base qualities were not supplied. Between the V and J ends, shortened by 4 bases and 4 bases respectively, the junction contains 14 bases. In the germline V gene, CDR1 corresponds to SGDLS and CDR2 to YYNGEE. The CDR3 runs 14 amino acids, cysteine and phenylalanine included. The DNA shown is the 42-base CDR3, in frame from base 1. The data were obtained in a study of T-cell reconstitution after alpha-beta-depleted transplantation in children (dated by TCRdb to 2015 to 2016). General notes on the study: Using TCR repertoire profiling, the study followed T-cell immune reconstitution in a quantitative way in children after TCRalphabeta/CD19-depleted allogeneic hematopoietic cell transplantation.

The method behind the library was PCR. These reads were obtained on an Illumina HiSeq 2500. Molecular barcoding was employed in the preparation of TCR libraries, with unique molecular identifiers being used to normalize TCRbeta repertoire quantification. In TCRdb, the public reads were trimmed at Q25 with fastp and aligned with MiXCR, with productive beta chains retained. Rows with one shared CDR3 protein collapse into an entry with the most common genes and DNA. The sample data list about 610,000 distinct CDR3 sequences, and roughly a tenth of these were observed just once. Of the sample, 4% is held by the ten largest clones.

Recombination joined TRBV9 with TRBJ1-2; the D gene cannot be resolved reliably. Source: PBMCs from the stem cell graft donor, taken from the stem cell graft. The TCR originated in a human donor who donated a stem cell graft to a child with acute myeloid leukemia. At the DNA level, the sequence is TGTGCCAGCAGCACCGGGCCCGCTGCCTATGGCTACACCTTC. Its translation reads: CASSTGPAAYGYTF.